The 32 T cell receptor beta chains given below trace back to one sample, sequenced in a study of blood T cell repertoires in COVID-19. Using immunoSEQ multiplex PCR, the repertoire was profiled, and TCRdb retains in-frame clones only, with some absent. Here the sample spans under 300,000 clones, under 90% being singletons. The sequenced sample consisted of PBMCs or T cells enriched from blood (not recorded which). The receptors here all came from a man aged 18-30 years who had recovered from COVID-19.

This clone was observed a single time. V gene TRBV2 combines with J gene TRBJ2-1, with TRBD1 matching over 8 bases. The CDR3 contains 15 residues. V gave up 5 bases and J gave up 5 bases; unmatched junction bases: 8. Germline V CDR1 and CDR2: SNHLY, FYNNEI. The CDR3 coding sequence is TGTGCCAGCAGTTTGACAGGGGTGGCTAACAATGAGCAGTTCTTC. Translating gives CASSLTGVANNEQFF.

The V call is TRBV7-2, the J call TRBJ1-4; D remains unclear. The ends were cut back, 7 bases at V and 1 base at J, with 7 bases in the middle. The CDR3 covers 13 residues. Germline assignment: CDR1 SGHTA and CDR2 FQGNSA. The CDR3 nucleotides are TGTGCCAGCATCGGAGGAACTAATGAAAAACTGTTTTTT. Amino acid sequence: CASIGGTNEKLFF.

The J gene is TRBJ1-4, the V gene TRBV6-5, with D unclear. Trimming cost V 10 bases and J 11 bases, with 11 bases left between them. Per germline, CDR1 MNHEY and CDR2 SVGAGI. The CDR3 runs to 10 residues. The CDR3 loop reads CATAGAKLFF. DNA for the CDR3: TGTGCCACCGCGGGTGCGAAACTGTTTTTT.

The gene calls are TRBV7-6 and TRBJ2-3; 9 bases agree with TRBD2. This CDR3 has 16 amino acids. V lost 1 base to trimming and J lost 6 bases; unmatched junction nucleotides: 8. Germline CDR1 reads SGHVS; CDR2 reads FNYEAQ. CDR3 bases: TGTGCCAGCAGCTTAGGTTCCTTGGCGGGGGGGGATACGCAGTATTTT. Translation gives CASSLGSLAGGDTQYF.

The count of this clone is one. The chain is built from TRBV4-1 and TRBJ2-2; the D is unclear. V dropped 4 bases and J dropped 4 bases, with 10 bases sitting between them. Looked up from germline, CDR1 is MGHRA and CDR2 is YSYEKL. CDR3 length: 14 residues. The CDR3 coding sequence is TGCGCCAGCAGCCCCCGGGTGGCCACCGGGGAGCTGTTTTTT. It is translated as CASSPRVATGELFF.

J is TRBJ1-1 and V is TRBV7-9, with no clear D. This CDR3 is 14 amino acids long. V gave up 5 bases and J gave up 3 bases, with 13 bases separating them. Germline V gene sequence: CDR1 SEHNR, CDR2 FQNEAQ (reference sequence). CDR3 sequence: CASSPREWDTEAFF. CDR3 sequence (DNA): TGTGCCAGCAGCCCGCGGGAGTGGGACACTGAAGCTTTCTTT.

The genes are TRBV18 and TRBJ2-3; TRBD2 matches 7 bases. Germline trimming cut 2 bases from V and 11 bases from J; bases unmatched to any gene: 4. This CDR3 comprises 12 residues. Germline V CDR1 and CDR2: KGHSH, LQKENI. This CDR3 is CASSPGTGGQYF. The CDR3 DNA follows: TGTGCCAGCTCACCAGGCACGGGGGGGCAGTATTTT.

This clone showed up just once. The chain links TRBV10-1 to TRBJ2-1; D possibly corresponds to TRBD2 (6 bases). Trimming removed 1 base from V and 3 bases from J, with 13 bases in between. The CDR3 is made up of 16 amino acids. Germline assignment: CDR1 WNHNN and CDR2 SYGVQD (reference sequence). Written as DNA, the CDR3 is TGCGCCAGCAGTGAGTTTTATTCTAGCGACTACAATGAGCAGTTCTTC. As protein: CASSEFYSSDYNEQFF.

The CDR3 here is CASSVYESGNTIYF. CDR3 DNA: TGTGCCAGCAGCGTTTATGAGTCTGGAAACACCATATATTTT. This rearrangement joins TRBV9 to TRBJ1-3, with no clear D. CDR3 length: 14 amino acids. V was cut by 2 bases and J by 1 base, with 7 bases left in between. Germline loops: CDR1 SGDLS, CDR2 YYNGEE.

This clone was counted between two and nine times. V is TRBV27 and J is TRBJ2-3; 7 bases map to TRBD2. Unmatched junction bases numbered 19, after V lost 1 base and J lost 6 bases. This CDR3 comprises 19 residues. Germline-derived CDR1 and CDR2 are MNHEY and SMNVEV (reference sequence). The CDR3 coding sequence is TGTGCCAGCAGTTTATATTTCGTAGGGGTCGGCGGGGGTTCCGATACGCAGTATTTT. This encodes CASSLYFVGVGGGSDTQYF.

The chain carries TRBV5-1 and TRBJ2-5, with D possibly matching TRBD2 (6 bases). This CDR3 spans 16 amino acids. CDR1 and CDR2 from the germline V gene are SGHRS and YFSETQ. Trimming stripped 2 bases from V and 2 bases from J, with 16 bases between. The CDR3 sequence is CASSLAGAWGQETQYF. CDR3 DNA: TGCGCCAGCAGCTTAGCGGGTGCGTGGGGGCAAGAGACCCAGTACTTC.

V usage is TRBV6-5 and J usage is TRBJ2-7; 7 nucleotides align to TRBD1. Germline loops: CDR1 MNHEY, CDR2 SVGAGI. V lost 8 bases, J lost 5 bases, and 12 bases stayed unmatched. The CDR3 totals 14 residues. CDR3 residues: CASRLDRAGNEQYF. CDR3 coding DNA: TGTGCCAGCCGACTCGACAGGGCTGGTAACGAGCAGTACTTC.

A single count supports this clone. The V and J genes are TRBV2 and TRBJ1-2; 7 nucleotides line up with TRBD1. V was clipped by 2 bases and J by 1 base; unmatched bases: 7. The CDR3 runs 16 residues. The germline gives CDR1 SNHLY, CDR2 FYNNEI. The CDR3 DNA reads TGTGCCAGCAGTGAAAGGCGACAGGGTAGTAACTATGGCTACACCTTC. It encodes CASSERRQGSNYGYTF.

The table lists this clone with a count of one. The chain carries TRBV4-1 and TRBJ1-2, with D unresolved. V was shortened by 0 bases and J by 4 bases, with 12 bases between the two germline ends. This CDR3 spans 15 amino acids. Germline CDR1 MGHRA, CDR2 YSYEKL. CDR3 nucleotides: TGCGCCAGCAGCCAAGAGCGTCCTTTTGGCTATGGCTACACCTTC. This translates into CASSQERPFGYGYTF.

The chain recombines TRBV27 with TRBJ2-3; 9 bases are shared with TRBD2. V trimming: 9 bases; J trimming: 0 bases; junction bases outside the gene matches: 16. The germline gives CDR1 MNHEY, CDR2 SMNVEV (reference sequence). This CDR3 contains 18 residues. The CDR3 sequence is CARNLAREGVWSTDTQYF. The CDR3 coding sequence is TGTGCCAGGAATCTAGCGCGGGAGGGTGTTTGGAGCACAGATACGCAGTATTTT.

CDR3 sequence reads: CASSTDRAEYF. CDR3 bases: TGTGCCAGCAGCACTGACAGGGCCGAGTACTTC. This chain uses TRBV6-5 with TRBJ2-7, with 7 bases identical to TRBD1. Germline values: CDR1 MNHEY, CDR2 SVGAGI. With 6 bases clipped from V and 11 bases from J, the junction kept 7 bases outside the gene matches. There are 11 residues in the CDR3.

The chain links TRBV5-1 to TRBJ1-1; D remains ambiguous. The CDR3 has 17 amino acids. Per the germline V gene, CDR1 is SGHRS and CDR2 is YFSETQ. The V end was cut by 0 bases, the J end by 3 bases, with 18 bases between. The CDR3 here is CASSLDGYGVMDTEAFF. The CDR3 DNA sequence: TGCGCCAGCAGCTTGGACGGGTACGGGGTCATGGACACTGAAGCTTTCTTT.

The chain couples TRBV5-4 to TRBJ2-5, with 10 bases lining up with TRBD2. Germline-derived CDR1 and CDR2 are SGHNT and YYREEE (reference sequence). The trim removed 4 bases at V and 5 bases at J, leaving 8 bases unmatched. There are 15 residues in the CDR3. CDR3 protein: CASSPGTSVSETQYF. CDR3 nucleotide sequence: TGTGCCAGCAGCCCCGGGACTAGCGTTTCCGAGACCCAGTACTTC.

This chain connects TRBV21-1 to TRBJ1-3; the tabulated D call, TRBD1, remains unverified against the DNA. TRBV21-1 is an annotated pseudogene. The CDR3 has 17 amino acids. The CDR3 DNA sequence: TGTGCCAGGGGAGGACAGGGGGTGTCCTCGGGTGGAAACACCATATATTTT. It yields the protein CARGGQGVSSGGNTIYF.

The chain couples TRBV4-1 to TRBJ2-5, with D unclear. Trimming shortened V by 0 bases and J by 8 bases, and 13 bases separated the two germline ends. CDR3 length equals 14 residues. Germline CDR1 is MGHRA and CDR2 is YSYEKL. CDR3 nucleotides: TGCGCCAGCAGCCAAGATAGCCTTGGGTACACCCAGTACTTC. It is translated as CASSQDSLGYTQYF.

The rearrangement uses TRBV19 and TRBJ2-5, with 9 positions matching TRBD1. The CDR3 is 15 amino acids. Germline V lookup: CDR1 LNHDA, CDR2 SQIVND (reference sequence). J lost 1 base, V lost 3 bases, and 3 bases had no gene match. The CDR3 is CASSIRQGGQETQYF. In DNA, the CDR3 is TGTGCCAGTAGTATCCGACAGGGGGGCCAAGAGACCCAGTACTTC.

The V gene is TRBV10-3, the J gene TRBJ2-3; perhaps TRBD2 as D (6 bases). Germline-derived CDR1 and CDR2 are ENHRY and SYGVKD. V lost 6 bases, J lost 2 bases, and 9 bases lay in between. This CDR3 is built from 13 residues. The CDR3 reads CAISGLPTDTQYF. The CDR3 DNA reads TGTGCCATCAGCGGACTACCCACAGATACGCAGTATTTT.

The CDR3 here is CAWKPAGDEKLFF. The CDR3 DNA sequence: TGTGCCTGGAAGCCCGCGGGGGATGAAAAACTGTTTTTT. This rearrangement joins TRBV30 to TRBJ1-4, with D tentatively TRBD1 (5 bases). CDR3 size: 13 residues. V was shortened by 4 bases and J by 6 bases, with 12 bases between the two germline ends. The germline gives CDR1 GTSNPN, CDR2 SVGIG (reference sequence).

V gene TRBV7-9 combines with J gene TRBJ2-7; 7 bases align to TRBD2. There are 12 residues in the CDR3. J lost 4 bases, V lost 8 bases, and 5 bases had no gene match. The germline CDR1 and CDR2 sequences are SEHNR and FQNEAQ (reference sequence). CDR3 sequence: CASGGGMYEQYF. Written as DNA, the CDR3 is TGTGCCAGCGGCGGGGGAATGTACGAGCAGTACTTC.

The chain carries TRBV5-4 and TRBJ2-1; TRBD1 matches at 11 bases. Germline CDR1 and CDR2: SGHNT and YYREEE (reference sequence). The CDR3 totals 14 residues. The J segment lost 7 bases and the V segment lost 2 bases, leaving 2 bases of the junction unmatched. The CDR3: CASSLGQGANEQFF. DNA for the CDR3: TGTGCCAGCAGCTTAGGACAGGGGGCGAATGAGCAGTTCTTC.

This clone has only one observation. The V and J genes are TRBV4-1 and TRBJ2-7; 7 bases agree with TRBD2. V lost 1 base, J lost 7 bases, and 7 bases stayed unmatched. CDR3 length equals 14 residues. CDR1 and CDR2 from the germline V gene are MGHRA and YSYEKL. The CDR3 region has the DNA TGCGCCAGCAGCCAAGGAGGACTAGTGGAGGAGCAGTACTTC. Translation: CASSQGGLVEEQYF.

J is TRBJ2-7 and V is TRBV5-5, with D perhaps matching TRBD2 (6 bases). Germline V gene data show CDR1 as SGHKS and CDR2 as YYEKEE (reference sequence). The CDR3 sequence is 17 residues long. V was trimmed by 0 bases and J by 0 bases, leaving 16 bases between them. This CDR3 reads CASSLALLRGSSYEQYF. For the CDR3, the DNA is TGTGCCAGCAGCTTGGCCTTGCTCCGGGGGAGCTCCTACGAGCAGTACTTC.

The V and J genes are TRBV18 and TRBJ1-5; TRBD1 is a possible D gene (5 bases). Trimming removed 5 bases at V and 6 bases at J, with 11 bases between. The CDR3 consists of 13 residues. Per germline, CDR1 KGHSH and CDR2 LQKENI. The CDR3 bases are TGTGCCAGCTCAACAGACAGTTTTCAGCCCCAGCATTTT. Its translation: CASSTDSFQPQHF.

This chain connects TRBV30 to TRBJ1-5; weak D call: TRBD1 (5 bases). V lost 4 bases and J 11 bases, leaving 24 bases between the germline ends. CDR3 length: 15 residues. Germline V gene sequence: CDR1 GTSNPN, CDR2 SVGIG (reference sequence). CDR3 in amino acids: CAWKGLERGDGAQHF. The CDR3 DNA is TGTGCCTGGAAGGGGTTGGAGCGGGGCGATGGAGCCCAGCATTTT.

The chain uses TRBV30 and TRBJ2-2, with 7 bases aligning to TRBD1. V gave up 5 bases and J gave up 3 bases; unmatched junction bases: 6. The CDR3 is made up of 14 amino acids. From germline, CDR1 is GTSNPN and CDR2 SVGIG (reference sequence). The CDR3 spells CAWGLRGHTGELFF. CDR3 coding DNA: TGTGCCTGGGGGCTTAGGGGGCACACCGGGGAGCTGTTTTTT.

Comment on this clone: The identical CDR3 is also encoded by other nucleotide sequences in the sample. This chain links TRBV28 with TRBJ1-2; TRBD1 agrees at 7 bases. CDR1 is MDHEN, CDR2 SYDVKM, per germline. V shed 3 bases and J 2 bases; nucleotides not matched to a gene: 3. This CDR3 contains 14 residues. CDR3 DNA: TGTGCCAGCAGTTTGTTACAGGGGAACTATGGCTACACCTTC. Translating it yields CASSLLQGNYGYTF.

In this sample, this clone turned up once. The chain links TRBV4-1 to TRBJ2-7, with D possibly matching TRBD1 (6 bases). The CDR3 is made up of 14 amino acids. V was trimmed by 4 bases and J by 1 base, leaving 11 bases between them. CDR1 is MGHRA and CDR2 is YSYEKL in the germline V gene. DNA of the CDR3: TGCGCCAGCAGCCCCCCGACAGGATCCTACGAGCAGTACTTC. It encodes CASSPPTGSYEQYF.